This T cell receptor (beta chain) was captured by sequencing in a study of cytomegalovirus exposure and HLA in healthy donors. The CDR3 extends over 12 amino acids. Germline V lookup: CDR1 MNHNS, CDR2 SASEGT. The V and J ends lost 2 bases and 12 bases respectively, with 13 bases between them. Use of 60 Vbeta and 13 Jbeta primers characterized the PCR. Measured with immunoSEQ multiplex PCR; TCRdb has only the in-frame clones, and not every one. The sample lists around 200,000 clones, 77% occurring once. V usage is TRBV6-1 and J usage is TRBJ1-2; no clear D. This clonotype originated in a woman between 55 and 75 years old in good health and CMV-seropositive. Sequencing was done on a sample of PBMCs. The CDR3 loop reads CASSERSIRNTF. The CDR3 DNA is TGTGCCAGCAGTGAACGGAGTATACGCAACACCTTC.